The clone carrying this T cell receptor beta chain occurred a few times. Antigen specificity is unknown. These data are taken from a study of liver allograft versus peripheral blood T cells. The overall study: Repertoires of T cell receptors in transplanted livers were compared with recipients' peripheral blood repertoires.

There are 15 residues in the CDR3. CDR1 SGHNT and CDR2 YYREEE come from the germline V gene (reference sequence). The trim removed 4 bases at V and 4 bases at J, leaving 7 bases unmatched. Findings of the study overall: Liver allograft and peripheral blood T cell receptor repertoires reportedly differed.

Each CDR3 protein gets one entry after TCRdb re-called the reads with MiXCR. Here the sample spans roughly 1,800 distinct CDR3 sequences, 15% to 20% being singletons. This receptor was identified in a human patient who had a liver transplant. Part of the T cells may come from the graft donor. The gene calls are TRBV5-4 and TRBJ2-3; 9 bases are shared with TRBD2. Written as DNA, the CDR3 is TGTGCCAGCAGCCGTAGCGGGAGTGGCGCAGATACGCAGTATTTT. Its translation: CASSRSGSGADTQYF.